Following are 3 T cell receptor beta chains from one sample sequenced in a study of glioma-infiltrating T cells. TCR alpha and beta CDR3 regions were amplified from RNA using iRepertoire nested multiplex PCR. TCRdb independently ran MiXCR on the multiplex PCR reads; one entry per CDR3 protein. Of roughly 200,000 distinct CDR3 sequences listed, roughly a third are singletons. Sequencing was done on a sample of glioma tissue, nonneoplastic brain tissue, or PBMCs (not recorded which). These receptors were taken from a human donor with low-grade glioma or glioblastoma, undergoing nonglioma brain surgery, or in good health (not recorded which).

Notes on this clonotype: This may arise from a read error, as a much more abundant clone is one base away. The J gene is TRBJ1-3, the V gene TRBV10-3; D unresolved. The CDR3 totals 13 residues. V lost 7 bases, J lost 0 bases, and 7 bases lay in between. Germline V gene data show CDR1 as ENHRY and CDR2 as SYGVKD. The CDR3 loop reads CAIMGNSGNTIYF. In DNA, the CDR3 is TGTGCCATCATGGGAAACTCTGGAAACACCATATATTTT.

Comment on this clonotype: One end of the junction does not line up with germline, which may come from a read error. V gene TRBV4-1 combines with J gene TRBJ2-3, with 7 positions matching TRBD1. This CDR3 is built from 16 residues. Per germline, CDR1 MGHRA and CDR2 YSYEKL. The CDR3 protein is CASSLSGTANTDTKYF. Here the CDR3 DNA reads TGCGCCAGCAGCCTGTCGGGGACAGCTAACACAGATACGAAGTATTTT.

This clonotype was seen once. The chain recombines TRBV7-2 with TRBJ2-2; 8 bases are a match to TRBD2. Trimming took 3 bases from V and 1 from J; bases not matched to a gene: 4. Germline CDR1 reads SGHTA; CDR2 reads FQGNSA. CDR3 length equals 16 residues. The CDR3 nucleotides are TGTGCCAGCAGCTTCTCTAGCGGGTTGAACACCGGGGAGCTGTTTTTT. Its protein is CASSFSSGLNTGELFF.